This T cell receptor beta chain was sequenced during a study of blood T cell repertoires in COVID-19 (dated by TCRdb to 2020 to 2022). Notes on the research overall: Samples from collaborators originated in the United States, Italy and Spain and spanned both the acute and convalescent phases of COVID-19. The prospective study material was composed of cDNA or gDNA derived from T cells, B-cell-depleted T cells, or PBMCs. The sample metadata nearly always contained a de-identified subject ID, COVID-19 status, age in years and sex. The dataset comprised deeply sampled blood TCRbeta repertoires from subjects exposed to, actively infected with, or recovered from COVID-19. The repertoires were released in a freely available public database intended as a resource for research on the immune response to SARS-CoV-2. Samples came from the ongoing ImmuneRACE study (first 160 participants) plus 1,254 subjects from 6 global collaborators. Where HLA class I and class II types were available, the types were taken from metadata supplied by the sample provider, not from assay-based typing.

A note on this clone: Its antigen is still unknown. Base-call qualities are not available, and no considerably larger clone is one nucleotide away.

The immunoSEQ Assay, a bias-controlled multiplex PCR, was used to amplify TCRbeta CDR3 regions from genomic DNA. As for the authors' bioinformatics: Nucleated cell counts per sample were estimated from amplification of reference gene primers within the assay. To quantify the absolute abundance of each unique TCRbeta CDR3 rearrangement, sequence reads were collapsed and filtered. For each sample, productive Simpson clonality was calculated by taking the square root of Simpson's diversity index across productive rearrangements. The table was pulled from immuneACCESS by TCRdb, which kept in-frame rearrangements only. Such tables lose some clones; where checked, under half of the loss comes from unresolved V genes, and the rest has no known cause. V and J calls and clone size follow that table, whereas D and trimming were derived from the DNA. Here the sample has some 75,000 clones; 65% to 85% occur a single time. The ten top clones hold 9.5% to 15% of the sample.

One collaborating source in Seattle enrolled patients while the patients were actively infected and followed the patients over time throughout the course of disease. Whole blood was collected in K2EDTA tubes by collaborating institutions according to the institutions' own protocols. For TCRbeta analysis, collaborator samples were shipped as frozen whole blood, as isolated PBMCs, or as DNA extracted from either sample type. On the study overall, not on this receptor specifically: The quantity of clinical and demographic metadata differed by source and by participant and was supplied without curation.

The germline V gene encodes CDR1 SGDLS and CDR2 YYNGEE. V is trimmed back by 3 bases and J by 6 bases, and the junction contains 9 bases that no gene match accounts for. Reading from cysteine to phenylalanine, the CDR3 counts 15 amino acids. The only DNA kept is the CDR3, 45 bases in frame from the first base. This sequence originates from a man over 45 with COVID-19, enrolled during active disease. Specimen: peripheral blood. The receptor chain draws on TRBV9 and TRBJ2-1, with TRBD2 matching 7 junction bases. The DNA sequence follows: TGTGCCAGCAGCGCCCCATTTACGGGAGGCAATGAGCAGTTCTTC. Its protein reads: CASSAPFTGGNEQFF.